This T cell receptor (beta chain) originates from a study of shared clonotypes between healthy human individuals. For the study at large: Per-donor plates numbered three CD4 naive, three CD4 memory, two CD8 naive and one CD8 memory.

Donors were Caucasian adults residing in Nashville, Tennessee, USA. CDR3 length: 18 amino acids. Germline-derived CDR1 and CDR2 are SEHNR and FQNEAQ (reference sequence). The junction had 10 bases not matched to a gene; V was cut back by 0 bases and J by 2 bases. Overall study findings and caveats: Non-shared clonotypes were found to have lower generation probabilities than the clonotypes that were shared by all four of the sorted-subset donors. Larger estimated richness was generally recorded for naive subsets relative to memory subsets.

For this clone: Its antigen is not known.

Only in-frame clones appear in the TCRdb table, and some are missing; sequencing was by immunoSEQ multiplex PCR. The sample contains fewer than 1.8 million clones, around 98.5% of which appear only once. The chain couples TRBV7-9 to TRBJ2-7; 10 bases are shared with TRBD2. The material sequenced was naive CD4+ T cells sorted from blood. The sample's subset: CD45RA+ positively selected. The source of this sequence is a man aged 25-45 years in good health. The CDR3, as DNA: TGTGCCAGCAGCTTAGCTCGAGCGGGAGGGCCTTTTACCTACGAGCAGTACTTC. Protein sequence: CASSLARAGGPFTYEQYF.